Listed below are T cell receptor beta chains from one sample, sequenced in a study of T cell responses to AZD1222 COVID-19 vaccine. TCRdb's table, derived via immunoSEQ multiplex PCR, lists solely in-frame clones and lacks some. The repertoire holds roughly 110,000 clones, with roughly 85% as singletons. The sample here was peripheral blood, taken 28 days after the second AZD1222 dose. These receptor sequences come from an adult who received the AZD1222 COVID-19 vaccine. The CDR3 runs from the conserved cysteine through the conserved F or W. Fields, in order: D gene, J gene, V gene, clone size, CDR3 protein, CDR3 DNA. The D gene is left open where the match is weak. Some rows have no size entry. The others give once, few or many, or a class for an expanded clone.

-,TRBJ2-7,TRBV9,-,CASSARRVGEQYF,TGTGCCAGCAGCGCCCGACGGGTGGGCGAGCAGTACTTC
-,TRBJ1-5,TRBV18,-,CASSPLGGSYQPQHF,TGTGCCAGCTCACCACTCGGGGGTTCGTATCAGCCCCAGCATTTT
-,TRBJ2-3,TRBV19,-,CASSIRSGQGRTDTQYF,TGTGCCAGTAGTATTAGGTCCGGACAAGGACGTACAGATACGCAGTATTTT
-,TRBJ1-1,TRBV11-1,-,CASSFDRWTEAFF,TGTGCCAGCAGCTTCGATAGGTGGACTGAAGCTTTCTTT
TRBD1,TRBJ2-5,TRBV5-5,-,CASSPSPTGEETQYF,TGTGCCAGCAGCCCCTCCCCGACAGGGGAAGAGACCCAGTACTTC
-,TRBJ2-7,TRBV7-2,-,CASSLGTSSYEQYF,TGTGCCAGCAGCCTCGGGACCTCATCCTACGAGCAGTACTTC
-,TRBJ1-5,TRBV19,-,CASSIIMGRSSGNQGGQPQHF,TGTGCCAGTAGTATAATCATGGGGCGGTCATCCGGGAACCAAGGGGGTCAGCCCCAGCATTTT
-,TRBJ1-1,TRBV3-1/TRBV3-2,once,CASSPLRGGVMNTEAFF,TGTGCCAGCAGCCCGCTAAGGGGGGGAGTAATGAACACTGAAGCTTTCTTT
-,TRBJ1-1,TRBV7-2,-,CASSRHREAFF,TGTGCCAGCAGTCGCCACAGGGAAGCTTTCTTT
TRBD1,TRBJ1-1,TRBV19,few,CASSFGTGNTEAFF,TGTGCCAGTAGTTTCGGGACAGGGAACACTGAAGCTTTCTTT
-,TRBJ2-1,TRBV11-2,once,CASSSVGDEQFF,TGTGCCAGCAGCTCCGTAGGGGATGAGCAGTTCTTC
-,TRBJ2-7,TRBV5-1,few,CASSLARRATYEQYF,TGCGCCAGCAGCTTGGCCCGGCGGGCCACCTACGAGCAGTACTTC
-,TRBJ2-5,TRBV11-3,-,CASSYSGGRGQETQYF,TGTGCCAGCAGCTACTCGGGGGGCAGGGGGCAAGAGACCCAGTACTTC
TRBD1,TRBJ1-6,TRBV27,-,CASSPYQGASNSPLHF,TGTGCCAGCAGTCCATATCAGGGGGCGTCCAATTCACCCCTCCACTTT
TRBD1,TRBJ1-6,TRBV7-8,-,CASSPALGQKNSPLHF,TGTGCCAGCAGCCCCGCTCTGGGACAGAAGAATTCACCCCTCCACTTT
TRBD1,TRBJ1-2,TRBV6-2/TRBV6-3,-,CASSQTGTNYGYTF,TGTGCCAGCAGTCAGACAGGGACCAACTATGGCTACACCTTC
-,TRBJ2-5,TRBV9,-,CASSGQSPETQYF,TGTGCCAGCAGCGGTCAGTCCCCAGAGACCCAGTACTTC
TRBD1,TRBJ2-3,TRBV6-5,once,CASSWDSSTDTQYF,TGTGCCAGCAGTTGGGACAGTAGCACAGATACGCAGTATTTT
-,TRBJ1-2,TRBV18,-,CASSYTGLDGYTF,TGTGCCAGCTCATACACAGGGTTGGATGGCTACACCTTC
-,TRBJ2-2,TRBV5-1,-,CASSLERDANTGELFF,TGCGCCAGCAGCTTGGAAAGAGATGCGAACACCGGGGAGCTGTTTTTT
-,TRBJ2-7,TRBV6-5,once,CASSRTRDSYEQYF,TGTGCCAGCAGCCGGACAAGGGACTCCTACGAGCAGTACTTC
TRBD1,TRBJ1-2,TRBV6-5,-,CASSYEGAFGYTF,TGTGCCAGCAGTTACGAGGGGGCGTTTGGCTACACCTTC
-,TRBJ2-2,TRBV5-1,-,CASSRVANGGTGELFF,TGCGCCAGCAGCCGGGTGGCTAATGGGGGCACCGGGGAGCTGTTTTTT
-,TRBJ1-1,TRBV5-1,-,CASSSSGYTEAFF,TGCGCCAGCAGCTCCTCAGGGTACACTGAAGCTTTCTTT
-,TRBJ2-1,TRBV7-9,-,CASRGPGKDEQFF,TGTGCCAGTCGCGGTCCAGGGAAGGATGAGCAGTTCTTC
-,TRBJ2-2,TRBV6-5,-,CASSYSKGAGELFF,TGTGCCAGCAGTTACTCGAAGGGGGCCGGGGAGCTGTTTTTT
-,TRBJ1-2,TRBV5-1,-,CASSLEVIPSPYGYTF,TGCGCCAGCAGCTTGGAAGTCATCCCAAGCCCCTATGGCTACACCTTC
-,TRBJ1-2,TRBV27,-,CASSRDTGDYGYTF,TGTGCCAGCAGTAGGGACACCGGGGACTATGGCTACACCTTC
-,TRBJ1-6,TRBV5-1,once,CASSLEGLGNSPLHF,TGCGCCAGCAGCTTGGAAGGTCTAGGCAATTCACCCCTCCACTTT
-,TRBJ1-2,TRBV7-2,-,CASSLDSPYGYTF,TGTGCCAGCAGCTTAGACAGCCCCTATGGCTACACCTTC
TRBD2,TRBJ2-5,TRBV4-1,-,CASSQGRAGGRRETQYF,TGCGCCAGCAGCCAGGGCCGAGCGGGGGGCCGTCGGGAGACCCAGTACTTC
-,TRBJ2-1,TRBV11-3,-,CASSLDQGNEQFF,TGTGCCAGCAGCTTAGATCAGGGAAATGAGCAGTTCTTC
-,TRBJ1-1,TRBV5-1,-,CASSLVMGTEAFF,TGCGCCAGCAGCCTAGTTATGGGCACTGAAGCTTTCTTT
TRBD1,TRBJ1-2,TRBV10-1,-,CASSTGTGGGGYTF,TGCGCCAGCAGCACCGGGACAGGTGGAGGAGGCTACACCTTC
TRBD1,TRBJ1-2,TRBV28,-,CASRTGSSGYTF,TGTGCCAGCAGGACAGGGTCCTCTGGCTACACCTTC